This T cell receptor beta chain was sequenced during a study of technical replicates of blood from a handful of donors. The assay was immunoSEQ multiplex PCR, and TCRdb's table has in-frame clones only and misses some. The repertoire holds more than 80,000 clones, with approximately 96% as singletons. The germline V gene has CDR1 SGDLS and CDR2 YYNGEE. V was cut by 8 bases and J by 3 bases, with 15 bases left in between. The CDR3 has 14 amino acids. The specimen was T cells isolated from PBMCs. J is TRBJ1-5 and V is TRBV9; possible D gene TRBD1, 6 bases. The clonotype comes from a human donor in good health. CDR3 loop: CARGADTINQPQHF. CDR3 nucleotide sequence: TGTGCCAGGGGGGCAGACACGATCAATCAGCCCCAGCATTTT. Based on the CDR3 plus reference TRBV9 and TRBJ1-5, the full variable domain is DSGVTQTPKHLITATGQRVTLRCSPRSGDLSVYWYQQSLDQGLQFLIQYYNGEERAKGNILERFSAQQFPDLHSELNLSSLELGDSALYFCARGADTINQPQHFGDGTRLSIL.